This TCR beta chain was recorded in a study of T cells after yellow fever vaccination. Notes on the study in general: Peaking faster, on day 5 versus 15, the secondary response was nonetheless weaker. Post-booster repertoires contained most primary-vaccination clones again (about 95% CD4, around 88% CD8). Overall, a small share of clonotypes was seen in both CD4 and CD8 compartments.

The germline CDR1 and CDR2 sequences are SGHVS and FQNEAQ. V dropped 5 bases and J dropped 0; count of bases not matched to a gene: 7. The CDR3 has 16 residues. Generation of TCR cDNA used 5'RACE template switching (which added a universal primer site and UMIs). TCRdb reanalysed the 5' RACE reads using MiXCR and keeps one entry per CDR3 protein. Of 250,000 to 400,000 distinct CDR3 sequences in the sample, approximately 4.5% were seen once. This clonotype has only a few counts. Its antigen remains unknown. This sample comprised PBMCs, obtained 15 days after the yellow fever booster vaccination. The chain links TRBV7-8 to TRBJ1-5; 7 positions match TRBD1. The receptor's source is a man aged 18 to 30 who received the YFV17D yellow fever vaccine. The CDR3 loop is CASSAADRDSNQPQHF. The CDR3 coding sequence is TGTGCCAGCAGCGCAGCCGACAGGGATAGCAATCAGCCCCAGCATTTT.